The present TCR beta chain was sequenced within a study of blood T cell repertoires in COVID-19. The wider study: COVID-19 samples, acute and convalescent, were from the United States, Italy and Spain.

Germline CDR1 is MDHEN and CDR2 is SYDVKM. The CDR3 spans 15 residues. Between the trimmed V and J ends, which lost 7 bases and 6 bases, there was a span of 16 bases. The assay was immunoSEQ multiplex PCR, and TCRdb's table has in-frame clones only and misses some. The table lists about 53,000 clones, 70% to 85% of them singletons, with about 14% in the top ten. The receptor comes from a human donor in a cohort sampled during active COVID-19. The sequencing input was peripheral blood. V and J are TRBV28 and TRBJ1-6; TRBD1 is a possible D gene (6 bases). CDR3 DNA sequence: TGTGCCAGCAACCCCTTGGGGGCGAGTAATTCACCCCTCCACTTT. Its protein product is CASNPLGASNSPLHF.